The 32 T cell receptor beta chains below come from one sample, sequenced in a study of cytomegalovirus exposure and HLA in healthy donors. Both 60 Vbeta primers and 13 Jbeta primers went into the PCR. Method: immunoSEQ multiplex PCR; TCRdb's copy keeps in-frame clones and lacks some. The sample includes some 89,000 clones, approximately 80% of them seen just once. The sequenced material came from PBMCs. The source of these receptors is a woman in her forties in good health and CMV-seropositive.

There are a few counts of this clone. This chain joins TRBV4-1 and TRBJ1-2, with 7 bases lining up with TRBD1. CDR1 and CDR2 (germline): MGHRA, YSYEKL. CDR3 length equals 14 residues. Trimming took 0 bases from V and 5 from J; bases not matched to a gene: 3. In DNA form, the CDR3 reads TGCGCCAGCAGCCAAGAAACAGGGGAATATGGCTACACCTTC. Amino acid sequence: CASSQETGEYGYTF.

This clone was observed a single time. CDR3 sequence reads: CASSPGTGHNEQFF. In DNA form, the CDR3 reads TGCGCCAGCAGTCCCGGGACAGGGCACAATGAGCAGTTCTTC. The gene calls are TRBV5-1 and TRBJ2-1; 9 bases match TRBD1. Germline lookup yields CDR1 SGHRS and CDR2 YFSETQ. V shed 5 bases, J shed 5 bases, and the junction held 5 bases outside the gene matches. This CDR3 has 14 amino acids. Full variable domain (outside the CDR3, taken from reference TRBV5-1 and TRBJ2-1): KAGVTQTPRYLIKTRGQQVTLSCSPISGHRSVSWYQQTPGQGLQFLFEYFSETQRNKGNFPGRFSGRQFSNSRSEMNVSTLELGDSALYLCASSPGTGHNEQFFGPGTRLTVL.

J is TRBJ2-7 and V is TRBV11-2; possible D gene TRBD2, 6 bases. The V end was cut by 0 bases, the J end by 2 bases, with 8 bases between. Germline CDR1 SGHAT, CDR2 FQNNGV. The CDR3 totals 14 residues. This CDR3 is CASSLDLATYEQYF. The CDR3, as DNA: TGTGCCAGCAGCTTAGATCTAGCGACCTACGAGCAGTACTTC.

The CDR3 here is CASSIRDRGGYGYTF. CDR3 sequence (DNA): TGTGCCAGCAGCATCCGGGACAGGGGAGGGTATGGCTACACCTTC. The chain employs TRBV5-4 and TRBJ1-2, with TRBD1 identical over 10 bases. Germline CDR1 and CDR2: SGHNT and YYREEE (reference sequence). The CDR3 totals 15 residues. With V trimmed by 4 bases and J by 5 bases, 8 bases remained unmatched.

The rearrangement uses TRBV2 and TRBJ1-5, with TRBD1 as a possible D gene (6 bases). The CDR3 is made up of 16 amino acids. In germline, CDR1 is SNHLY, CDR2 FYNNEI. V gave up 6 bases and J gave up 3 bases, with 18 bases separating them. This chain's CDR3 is CASRGHKTNPNQPQHF. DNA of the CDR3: TGTGCCAGCAGGGGACACAAAACCAACCCCAATCAGCCCCAGCATTTT.

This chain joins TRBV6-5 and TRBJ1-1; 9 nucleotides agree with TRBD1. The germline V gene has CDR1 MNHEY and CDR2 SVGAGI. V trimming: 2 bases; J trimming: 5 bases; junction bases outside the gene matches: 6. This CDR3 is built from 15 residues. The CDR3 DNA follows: TGTGCCAGCAGTTACGGTGGGACAGGGTTTACTGAAGCTTTCTTT. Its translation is CASSYGGTGFTEAFF.

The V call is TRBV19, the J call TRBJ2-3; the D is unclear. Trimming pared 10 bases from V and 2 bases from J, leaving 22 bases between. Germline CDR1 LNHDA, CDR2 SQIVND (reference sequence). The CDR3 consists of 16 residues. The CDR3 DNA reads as TGTGCCACCCACGCACCCGAAAGCTACTACACAGATACGCAGTATTTT. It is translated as CATHAPESYYTDTQYF.

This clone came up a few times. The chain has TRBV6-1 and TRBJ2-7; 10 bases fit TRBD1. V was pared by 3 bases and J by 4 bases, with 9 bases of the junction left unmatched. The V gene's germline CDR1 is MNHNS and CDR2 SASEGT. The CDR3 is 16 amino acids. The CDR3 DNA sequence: TGTGCCAGCAGTGACCTAGGGACAGGGGAGGAGTACGAGCAGTACTTC. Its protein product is CASSDLGTGEEYEQYF.

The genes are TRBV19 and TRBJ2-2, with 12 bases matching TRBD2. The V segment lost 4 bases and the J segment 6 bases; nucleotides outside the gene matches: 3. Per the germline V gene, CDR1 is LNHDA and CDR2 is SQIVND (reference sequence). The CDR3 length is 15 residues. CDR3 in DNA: TGTGCCAGTAGTACGACTAGCGGGAGTGCCGGGGAGCTGTTTTTT. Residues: CASSTTSGSAGELFF.

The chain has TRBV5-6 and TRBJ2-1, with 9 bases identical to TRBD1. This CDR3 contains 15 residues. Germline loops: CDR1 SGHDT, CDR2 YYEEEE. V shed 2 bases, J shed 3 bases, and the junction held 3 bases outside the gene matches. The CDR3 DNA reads TGTGCCAGCAGCTTTGGGGACAGGGACTACAATGAGCAGTTCTTC. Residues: CASSFGDRDYNEQFF.

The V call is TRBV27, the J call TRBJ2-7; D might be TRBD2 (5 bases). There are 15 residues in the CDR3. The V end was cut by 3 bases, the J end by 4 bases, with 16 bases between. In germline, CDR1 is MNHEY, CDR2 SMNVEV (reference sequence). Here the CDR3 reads CASSLYGSTSYEQYF. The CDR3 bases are TGTGCCAGCAGTTTGTATGGGAGTACTTCGTACGAGCAGTACTTC.

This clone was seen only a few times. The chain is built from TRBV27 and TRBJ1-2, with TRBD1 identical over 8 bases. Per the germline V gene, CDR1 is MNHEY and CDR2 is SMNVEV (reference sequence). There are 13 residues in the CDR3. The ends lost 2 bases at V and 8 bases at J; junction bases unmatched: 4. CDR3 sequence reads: CASSLTGGMGYTF. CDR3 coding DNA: TGTGCCAGCAGTTTAACAGGGGGAATGGGCTACACCTTC.

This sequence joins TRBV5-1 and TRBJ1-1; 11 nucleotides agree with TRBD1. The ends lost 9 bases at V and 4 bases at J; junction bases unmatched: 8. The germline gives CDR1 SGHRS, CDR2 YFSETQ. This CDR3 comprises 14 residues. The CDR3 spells CATRAGTGGTEAFF. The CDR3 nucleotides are TGCGCCACCCGCGCCGGGACAGGGGGCACTGAAGCTTTCTTT. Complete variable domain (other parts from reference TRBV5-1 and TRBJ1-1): KAGVTQTPRYLIKTRGQQVTLSCSPISGHRSVSWYQQTPGQGLQFLFEYFSETQRNKGNFPGRFSGRQFSNSRSEMNVSTLELGDSALYLCATRAGTGGTEAFFGQGTRLTVV.

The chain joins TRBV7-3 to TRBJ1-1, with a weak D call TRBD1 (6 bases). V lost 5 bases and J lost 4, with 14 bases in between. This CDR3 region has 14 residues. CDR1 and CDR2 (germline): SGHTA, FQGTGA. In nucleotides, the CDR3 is TGTGCCAGCAGCGTCACAGGGTCGTCCACTGAAGCTTTCTTT. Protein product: CASSVTGSSTEAFF.

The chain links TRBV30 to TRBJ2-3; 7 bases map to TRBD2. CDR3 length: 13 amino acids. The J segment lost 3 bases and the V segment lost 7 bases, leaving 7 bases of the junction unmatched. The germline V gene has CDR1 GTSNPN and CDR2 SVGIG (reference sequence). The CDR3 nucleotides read TGTGCCTCTCCCGGGACTACTACAGATACGCAGTATTTT. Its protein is CASPGTTTDTQYF.

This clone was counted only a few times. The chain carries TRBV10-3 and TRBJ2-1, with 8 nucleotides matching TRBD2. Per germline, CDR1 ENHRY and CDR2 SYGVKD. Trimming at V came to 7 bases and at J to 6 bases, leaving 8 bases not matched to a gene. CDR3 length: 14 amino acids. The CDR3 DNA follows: TGTGCCATCAATCCGGGACTAGGACTCAATGAGCAGTTCTTC. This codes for CAINPGLGLNEQFF.

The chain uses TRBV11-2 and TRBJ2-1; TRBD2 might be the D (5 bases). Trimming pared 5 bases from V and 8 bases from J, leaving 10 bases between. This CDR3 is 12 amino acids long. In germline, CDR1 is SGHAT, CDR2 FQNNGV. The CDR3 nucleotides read TGTGCCAGCAGCGCACTAGTTGATGAGCAGTTCTTC. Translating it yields CASSALVDEQFF.

CDR3 nucleotide sequence: TGTGCCAGTAGTATACCCTTAGCGGGAGGGCTCCTTAATGAGCAGTTCTTC. Protein sequence: CASSIPLAGGLLNEQFF. The rearrangement links TRBV19 to TRBJ2-1; 11 bases map to TRBD2. Germline CDR1 reads LNHDA; CDR2 reads SQIVND (reference sequence). This CDR3 contains 17 residues. V was pared by 2 bases and J by 7 bases, with 10 bases of the junction left unmatched.

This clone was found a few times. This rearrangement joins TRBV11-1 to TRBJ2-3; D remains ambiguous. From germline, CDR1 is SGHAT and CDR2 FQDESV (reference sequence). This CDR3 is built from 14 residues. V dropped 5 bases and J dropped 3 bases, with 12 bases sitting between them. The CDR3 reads CASSLSTKTDTQYF. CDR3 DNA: TGTGCCAGCAGCCTATCGACAAAAACAGATACGCAGTATTTT.

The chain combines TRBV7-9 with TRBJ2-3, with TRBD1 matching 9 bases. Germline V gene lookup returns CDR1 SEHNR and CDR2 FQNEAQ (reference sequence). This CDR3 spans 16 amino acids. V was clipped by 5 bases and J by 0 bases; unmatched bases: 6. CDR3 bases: TGTGCCAGCAGCACCTGGACAGGGGACAGCACAGATACGCAGTATTTT. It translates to CASSTWTGDSTDTQYF.

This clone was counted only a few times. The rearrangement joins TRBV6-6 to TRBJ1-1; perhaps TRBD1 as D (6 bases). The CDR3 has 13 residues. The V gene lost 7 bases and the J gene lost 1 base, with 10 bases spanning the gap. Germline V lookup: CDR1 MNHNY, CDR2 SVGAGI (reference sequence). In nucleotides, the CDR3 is TGTGCCAGCATTAAACAGGGGAACACTGAAGCTTTCTTT. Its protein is CASIKQGNTEAFF.

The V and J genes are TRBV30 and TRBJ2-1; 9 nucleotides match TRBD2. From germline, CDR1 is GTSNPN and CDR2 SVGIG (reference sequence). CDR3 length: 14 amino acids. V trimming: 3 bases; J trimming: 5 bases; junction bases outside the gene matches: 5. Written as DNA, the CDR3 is TGTGCCTGGAGCCCGGGACTAGCAGACAATGAGCAGTTCTTC. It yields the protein CAWSPGLADNEQFF.

The CDR3 here is CASSLDSGGTPYEQYF. CDR3 sequence (DNA): TGCGCCAGCAGCTTGGACAGCGGCGGGACCCCCTACGAGCAGTACTTC. The V call is TRBV5-1, the J call TRBJ2-7; maybe TRBD2 (6 bases). Germline assignment: CDR1 SGHRS and CDR2 YFSETQ. CDR3 size: 16 residues. V was trimmed by 0 bases and J by 2 bases, leaving 15 bases between them.

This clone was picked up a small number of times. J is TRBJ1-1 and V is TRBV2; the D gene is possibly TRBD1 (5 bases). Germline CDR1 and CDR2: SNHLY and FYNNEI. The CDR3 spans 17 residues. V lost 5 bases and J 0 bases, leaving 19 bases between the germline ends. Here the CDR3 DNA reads TGTGCCAGCAGTAAACAACGGGGACTAACTATGAACACTGAAGCTTTCTTT. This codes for CASSKQRGLTMNTEAFF.

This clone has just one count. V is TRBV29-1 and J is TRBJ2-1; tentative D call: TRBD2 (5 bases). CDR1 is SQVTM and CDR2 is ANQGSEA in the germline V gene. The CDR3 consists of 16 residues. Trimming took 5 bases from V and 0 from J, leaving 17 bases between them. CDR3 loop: CSVLRLPRSSYNEQFF. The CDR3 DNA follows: TGCAGCGTTCTTAGACTACCCCGTAGCTCCTACAATGAGCAGTTCTTC.

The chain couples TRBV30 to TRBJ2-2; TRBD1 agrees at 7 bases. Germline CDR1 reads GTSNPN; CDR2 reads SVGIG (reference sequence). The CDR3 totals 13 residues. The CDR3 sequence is CAGKRGHSGELFF. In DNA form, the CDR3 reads TGTGCTGGAAAGAGGGGGCATAGCGGGGAGCTGTTTTTT.

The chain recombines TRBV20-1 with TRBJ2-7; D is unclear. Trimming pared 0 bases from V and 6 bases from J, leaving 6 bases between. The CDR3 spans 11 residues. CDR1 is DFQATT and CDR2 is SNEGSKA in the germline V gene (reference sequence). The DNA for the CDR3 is TGCAGTGCTAGAGAATCGCGCGAGCAGTACTTC. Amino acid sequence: CSARESREQYF.

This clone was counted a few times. The CDR3 DNA sequence: TGTGCCAGCAGCTTGATGTCTAGTAACAATCAGCCCCAGCATTTT. Translation: CASSLMSSNNQPQHF. The rearrangement links TRBV7-2 to TRBJ1-5; D is unresolved. The CDR3 sequence is 15 residues long. The germline V and J ends were trimmed by 3 bases and 3 bases, with 12 bases remaining between them. The germline gives CDR1 SGHTA, CDR2 FQGNSA. Full variable domain (outside the CDR3, taken from reference TRBV7-2 and TRBJ1-5): GAGVSQSPSNKVTEKGKDVELRCDPISGHTALYWYRQSLGQGLEFLIYFQGNSAPDKSGLPSDRFSAERTGGSVSTLTIQRTQQEDSAVYLCASSLMSSNNQPQHFGDGTRLSIL.

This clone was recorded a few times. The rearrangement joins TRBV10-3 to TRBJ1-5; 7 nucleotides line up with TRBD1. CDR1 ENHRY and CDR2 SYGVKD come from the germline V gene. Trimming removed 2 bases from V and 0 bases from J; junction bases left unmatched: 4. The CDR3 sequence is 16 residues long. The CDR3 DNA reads TGTGCCATCAGTGAGCTTGGGACAGATAGCAATCAGCCCCAGCATTTT. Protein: CAISELGTDSNQPQHF.

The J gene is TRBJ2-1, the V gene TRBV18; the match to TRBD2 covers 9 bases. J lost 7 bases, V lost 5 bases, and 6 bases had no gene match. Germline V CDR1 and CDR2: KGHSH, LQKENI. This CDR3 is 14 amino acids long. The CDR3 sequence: CASSNSGRWNEQFF. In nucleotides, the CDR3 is TGTGCCAGCTCAAACAGCGGGAGGTGGAATGAGCAGTTCTTC.

Written as DNA, the CDR3 is TGTGCCAGCAGTTTATGGGGGAGAGCTAACTATGGCTACACCTTC. It encodes CASSLWGRANYGYTF. This rearrangement joins TRBV28 to TRBJ1-2; no clear D gene. CDR1 MDHEN and CDR2 SYDVKM come from the germline V gene. Trimming removed 0 bases at V and 0 bases at J, with 8 bases between. CDR3 size: 15 residues.

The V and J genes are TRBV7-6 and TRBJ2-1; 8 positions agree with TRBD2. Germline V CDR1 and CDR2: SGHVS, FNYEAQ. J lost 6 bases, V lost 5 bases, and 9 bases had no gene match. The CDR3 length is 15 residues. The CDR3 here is CASSVGLAVFNEQFF. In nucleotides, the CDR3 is TGTGCCAGCAGCGTAGGACTAGCAGTGTTCAATGAGCAGTTCTTC.